The clone carrying this TCR beta chain showed up just a few times. Its antigen remains unknown. Following RNA extraction, reverse transcription yielded cDNA that acted as the sequencing template. The data were produced by immunoSEQ multiplex PCR, yet TCRdb's version contains in-frame clones alone and is incomplete. Counted here are 150,000 to 200,000 clones, roughly 65% occurring once; the ten biggest clones make up about 0.94%. The data were taken from a study of CD8+ T cells in alopecia areata. About the study: Among treated patients, oral tofacitinib was administered at 5 to 10 mg twice daily.

This CDR3 has 15 residues. The V segment lost 5 bases and the J segment 1 base; nucleotides outside the gene matches: 6. Germline CDR1 PRHDT, CDR2 FYEKMQ (reference sequence). Study results and limitations: Scalp clonality and expanded CD8+ clones among the top 100 fell significantly with tofacitinib.

The sample's treatment: oral pan-JAK inhibitor, 5-10 mg twice daily. CD4+ and CD8+ T cells were sorted from PBMCs. Material: CD4+ T cells sorted from blood, obtained at week 4, from a patient treated with tofacitinib. The clonotype was recovered from a human donor with alopecia areata. This chain uses TRBV13 with TRBJ2-3, with 7 bases identical to TRBD2. The CDR3 is CASSHLAGGTDTQYF. In nucleotides, the CDR3 is TGTGCCAGCAGCCATCTTGCGGGGGGCACAGATACGCAGTATTTT.